This T cell receptor beta chain was sequenced for a study of regulatory T cells in long-lasting Graves disease (dated by TCRdb to the early 2020s). Study-level background: To count as having persistent Graves' disease, a patient had to have received antithyroid drug treatment for over 5 years with TSH receptor autoantibodies remaining persistently positive. This study used TCR sequencing and RNA sequencing of peripheral blood to compare persistent Graves' disease patients against newly diagnosed Graves' disease patients. The study was registered as a clinical trial and conducted in China. A total of around 35 samples were covered by TCR sequencing, comprising some 13 persistent and roughly 20 newly diagnosed Graves' disease patients. Persistent Graves' disease patients in the clinical cohort had taken antithyroid drugs for around 10 years on average. Beyond this particular receptor, the publication reports: A larger number of public clonotypes was shared among persistent patients (under 3,000) than among newly diagnosed patients (roughly 980). As a limitation, the authors acknowledged that the small sample size may reduce accuracy. Sequencing and analysis were restricted to the TCR beta chain. Only peripheral blood was studied, because thyroid tissue, the primary lesion, was inaccessible. Persistent Graves' disease patients showed lower TCR Shannon entropy and fewer highly expanded clones than newly diagnosed patients, suggesting clonal expansion. Persistent disease showed preferential use of TRBV28, TRBJ1-2 and TRBJ2-5, whereas newly diagnosed disease favored TRBV20-1 and TRBJ2-1.

A single count supports this clonotype. Its specific antigen is unknown. Compared with germline, one end of the junction differs, possibly owing to a read error. Looking up the germline V gene (reference sequence) yields CDR1 SEHNR and CDR2 FQNEAQ. The cysteine opens and the phenylalanine closes a CDR3 of 13 amino acids. CDR3 DNA is the only sequence kept; it has 39 bases, read in frame from the first base. The method was multiplex PCR. These reads were obtained on an Illumina HiSeq 4000. CDR3 regions were amplified by Arm-PCR with iRepertoire HTBI primers to construct TCR beta libraries. Gel purification was performed on PCR products prior to sequencing. The source study handled its data this way. A total of roughly 58 TRBV and under 15 TRBJ segments were identified across samples and were used for gene usage analysis of CDR3 amino acid clonotypes. Filtered high-quality paired reads were merged into contigs using COPE and FqMerger. BLAST was used to align contigs to IMGT TRBV, TRBD and TRBJ reference genes, with CDR3 defined following IMGT. Clonotypes above 0.1% frequency were classified as highly expanded clones. Shannon entropy was used to measure repertoire diversity, and the Gini coefficient was used to measure V-J evenness. Public clonotypes were defined as clonotypes shared by more than one individual. TCRdb trimmed the raw reads at Q25, called clones with MiXCR and kept productive beta chains. Rows merge per CDR3 protein into single entries with the most common DNA and genes. The V and J calls follow TCRdb's processing rather than the paper's. The sample table contains approximately 290,000 distinct CDR3 sequences; only one count was recorded for around 21% of them. The top ten hold roughly three fifths of the sample.

This sample's time point label indicates: persistent/refractory GD, antithyroid drugs over 5 years with positive TRAb. RNA was extracted from PBMCs in TRIzol for both TCR sequencing and RNA sequencing. Graves' disease was diagnosed according to American Thyroid Association guidelines. The patients came from an endocrinology department in Xi'an, China. Each patient gave approximately 9 milliliters of peripheral blood, collected in an EDTA anticoagulant tube. Ficoll Paque Plus density gradient separation was used to isolate PBMCs, and no further T cell sorting was done. An Agilent 2100 Bioanalyzer and agarose gel were used to check RNA quality, and a NanoDrop 2000 was used to measure RNA concentration.

This TCR derives from a female donor with Graves disease. Recombination linked TRBV7-9 to TRBJ2-7; 8 bases in the middle match TRBD2. Sample: peripheral blood mononuclear cells (PBMCs), taken when the disease was refractory, from a patient treated with antithyroid drugs. The CDR3 sequence is CTSSPGLAGEQYF. The DNA is TGTACCAGCAGCCCAGGACTAGCTGGCGAGCAGTACTTC. Outside the CDR3, residues come from the reference TRBV7-9 and TRBJ2-7 proteins, so the full variable domain is: DTGVSQNPRHKITKRGQNVTFRCDPISEHNRLYWYRQTLGQGPEFLTYFQNEAQLEKSRLLSDRFSAERPKGSFSTLEIQRTEQGDSAMYLCTSSPGLAGEQYFGPGTRLTVT.